The 8 T cell receptor beta chains below all came from one sample that was sequenced in a study of T cells after yellow fever vaccination. TCRdb re-called the 5' RACE reads through MiXCR, storing one row per CDR3 protein. The sample yields more than 300,000 distinct CDR3 sequences, about 6.9% seen once. Sequences were derived from PBMCs, sampled around 45 days after the first yellow fever vaccination. These receptors came from a man aged 18 to 30 who received the YFV17D yellow fever vaccine.

This clonotype showed up many times. V usage is TRBV12-3 or TRBV12-4 and J usage is TRBJ1-1, with D possibly being TRBD1 (5 bases). The CDR3 length is 13 residues. The V end lost 6 bases, the J end lost 1 base, and 9 bases lay between the germline ends. The CDR3 protein is CASRPTGNTEAFF. The CDR3 DNA reads TGTGCCAGCAGACCTACAGGGAACACTGAAGCTTTCTTT.

This clonotype was seen more than once but under ten times. The gene calls are TRBV6-2 or TRBV6-3 and TRBJ2-1; 9 nucleotides line up with TRBD1. V was pared by 2 bases and J by 9 bases, with 11 bases of the junction left unmatched. Germline V gives CDR1 MNHEY, CDR2 SVGEGT. The CDR3 runs 16 residues. CDR3 nucleotide sequence: TGTGCCAGCAGTTACCCCATCGGGACAGGGTTACGTGAGCAGTTCTTC. As protein: CASSYPIGTGLREQFF.

This chain joins TRBV5-1 and TRBJ2-1, with D maybe TRBD2 (6 bases). The CDR3 is 13 amino acids. The V gene's germline CDR1 is SGHRS and CDR2 YFSETQ. Trimming cost V 4 bases and J 7 bases, with 12 bases left between them. This CDR3 reads CASSPVGGNEQFF. The CDR3 nucleotides read TGCGCCAGCAGCCCGGTCGGAGGGAATGAGCAGTTCTTC.

Only a few counts were recorded for this clonotype. The V call is TRBV10-3, the J call TRBJ1-2, with D uncertain. Looked up from germline, CDR1 is ENHRY and CDR2 is SYGVKD. The CDR3 contains 13 residues. Trimming shortened V by 11 bases and J by 2 bases, and 15 bases separated the two germline ends. The CDR3 bases are TGTGCCTCGACCCCGGACGGAAACTATGGCTACACCTTC. This codes for CASTPDGNYGYTF.

Only a few counts were recorded for this clonotype. This chain joins TRBV7-9 and TRBJ1-3; D unclear. The CDR3 has 15 residues. The V end lost 5 bases, the J end lost 4 bases, and 15 bases lay between the germline ends. Germline CDR1 reads SEHNR; CDR2 reads FQNEAQ (reference sequence). The CDR3 sequence is CASSLQQRPGNTIYF. The CDR3 DNA is TGTGCCAGCAGCCTCCAACAGCGACCGGGAAACACCATATATTTT.

The V call is TRBV7-9, the J call TRBJ2-7; tentatively, D is TRBD2 (6 bases). The V end lost 5 bases, the J end lost 0 bases, and 17 bases lay between the germline ends. The CDR3 runs to 16 residues. Germline V gives CDR1 SEHNR, CDR2 FQNEAQ (reference sequence). The CDR3 loop reads CASSTPSGLSSYEQYF. As DNA, the CDR3 is TGTGCCAGCAGCACCCCCTCGGGACTCAGCTCCTACGAGCAGTACTTC.

The chain recombines TRBV5-4 with TRBJ2-2; D might be TRBD2 (5 bases). CDR1 is SGHNT, CDR2 YYREEE, per germline (reference sequence). The CDR3 sequence is 15 residues long. V shed 1 base and J shed 3 bases, with 10 bases lying between them. The CDR3 DNA is TGTGCCAGCAGCTTGAGGGAGACCTACACCGGGGAGCTGTTTTTT. This gives the protein CASSLRETYTGELFF. The full variable domain, in which reference TRBV5-4 and TRBJ2-2 provide the parts outside the CDR3, is ETGVTQSPTHLIKTRGQQVTLRCSSQSGHNTVSWYQQALGQGPQFIFQYYREEENGRGNFPPRFSGLQFPNYSSELNVNALELDDSALYLCASSLRETYTGELFFGEGSRLTVL.

This sequence joins TRBV15 and TRBJ1-1; 8 bases agree with TRBD1. The germline gives CDR1 LNHNV, CDR2 YYDKDF (reference sequence). The V segment lost 3 bases and the J segment 6 bases; nucleotides outside the gene matches: 6. There are 14 residues in the CDR3. This CDR3 reads CATSRRTGKAEAFF. The CDR3 bases are TGTGCCACCAGCAGGAGGACAGGGAAAGCTGAAGCTTTCTTT.